Here is one T cell receptor (beta chain) with its context. Its cognate antigen is unknown. The data were taken from a study of regulatory T cells in long-lasting Graves disease. J lost 3 bases, V lost 4 bases, and 8 bases had no gene match. Germline V gene sequence: CDR1 MNHGY, CDR2 SVAAGI. The CDR3 is 16 amino acids. Relying on iRepertoire HTBI primers and Arm-PCR of CDR3 regions, the team built TCR beta libraries. Each CDR3 protein gets one entry after TCRdb re-called the multiplex PCR reads with MiXCR. The sample lists a few hundred thousand distinct CDR3 sequences, approximately 23% occurring once. Study-wide findings and caveats: The work looked only at peripheral blood and did not look at thyroid tissue. Persistent patients had more shared public clonotypes (approximately 2,700) than new patients (about 900).

Time point of the sample: persistent/refractory GD, antithyroid drugs over 5 years with positive TRAb. Extracted PBMC RNA gave rise to the TCR library. Under American Thyroid Association guidelines, Graves' disease was diagnosed. EDTA tubes held roughly 10 milliliters of peripheral blood from each patient. Sequencing used peripheral blood mononuclear cells (PBMCs), obtained when the disease was refractory, from a patient treated with antithyroid drugs. The TCR sequence derives from a woman between 40 and 55 years old with Graves disease. V gene TRBV6-9 combines with J gene TRBJ2-2; TRBD2 agrees at 7 bases. The CDR3 protein is CASSFGEGSHTGELFF. CDR3 sequence (DNA): TGTGCCAGCAGTTTTGGGGAGGGGAGCCACACCGGGGAGCTGTTTTTT.